This T cell receptor beta chain was observed in a study of cytomegalovirus exposure and HLA in healthy donors. Turning to the study itself: Early released data had 80 million or so unique TCRs, all coming from HLA-typed donors. General study findings and limits: Relative to the approximately 670-donor mean, N-insertions were reportedly fewer in an Asian-associated ancestry cluster in a later analysis. When the data were analyzed later, several of the most significant clusters appeared to be linked to common viral pathogens.

With regard to this clone: Its specificity is not known.

It was with 60 Vbeta and 13 Jbeta primers that the PCR ran. TCRdb's table, derived via immunoSEQ multiplex PCR, lists solely in-frame clones and lacks some. The sample lists nearly 70,000 clones, 60% to 75% seen once, with approximately 12% in the top ten. Germline V gives CDR1 SGHAT, CDR2 FQNNGV. The CDR3 is 18 residues long. Trimming cost V 0 bases and J 1 base, with 18 bases left between them. The receptor's source is a woman aged 55-70 years in good health and CMV-seropositive. The material sequenced was PBMCs. The chain links TRBV11-2 to TRBJ1-2; D possibly corresponds to TRBD1 (5 bases). The CDR3 sequence: CASSLELQGLPLNYGYTF. The CDR3 DNA sequence: TGTGCCAGCAGCTTAGAGTTGCAGGGACTTCCACTTAACTATGGCTACACCTTC.